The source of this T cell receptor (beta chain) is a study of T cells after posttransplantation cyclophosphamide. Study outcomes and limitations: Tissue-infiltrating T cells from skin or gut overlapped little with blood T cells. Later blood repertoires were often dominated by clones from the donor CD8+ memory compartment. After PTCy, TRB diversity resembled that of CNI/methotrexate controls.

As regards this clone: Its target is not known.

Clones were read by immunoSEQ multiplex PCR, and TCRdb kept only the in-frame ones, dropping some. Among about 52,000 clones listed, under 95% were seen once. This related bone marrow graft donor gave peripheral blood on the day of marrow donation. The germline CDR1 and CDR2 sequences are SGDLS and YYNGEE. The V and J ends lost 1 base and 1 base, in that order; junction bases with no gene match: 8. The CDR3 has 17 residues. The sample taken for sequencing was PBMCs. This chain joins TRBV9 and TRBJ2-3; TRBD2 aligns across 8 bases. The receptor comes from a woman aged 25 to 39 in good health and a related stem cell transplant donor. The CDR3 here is CASSVTGTRVGTDTQYF. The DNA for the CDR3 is TGTGCCAGCAGCGTAACCGGGACTAGGGTAGGCACAGATACGCAGTATTTT. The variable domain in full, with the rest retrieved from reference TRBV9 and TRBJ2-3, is DSGVTQTPKHLITATGQRVTLRCSPRSGDLSVYWYQQSLDQGLQFLIQYYNGEERAKGNILERFSAQQFPDLHSELNLSSLELGDSALYFCASSVTGTRVGTDTQYFGPGTRLTVL.